This T cell receptor beta chain was obtained from a study of CD8 T cells in ankylosing spondylitis. Points from the study as a whole: Reportedly, matched ankylosing spondylitis synovial fluid was significantly enriched for disease-linked clones. Disease-linked clones were found to be CD8+ and relatively rare in peripheral blood. The study identified a TCR beta motif of fewer than 10 highly homologous variants that appeared characteristic of ankylosing spondylitis blood. Past studies reported some motif variants in reactive arthritis synovial fluid and blood.

Generation of TCR beta libraries employed quantitative 5'-RACE incorporating molecular barcodes. Each CDR3 protein is one row after TCRdb ran MiXCR on the 5' RACE reads. Among 450,000 to 550,000 distinct CDR3 sequences listed, approximately 5.3% were seen once. The CDR3 extends over 15 amino acids. Trimming cost V 6 bases and J 2 bases; bases outside gene matches: 11. Germline V CDR1 and CDR2: DFQATT, SNEGSKA (reference sequence). This clonotype was detected many times. Its specificity is unknown. The J gene is TRBJ2-3, the V gene TRBV20-1; 7 bases are shared with TRBD1. The sequence derives from a male donor with ankylosing spondylitis. The sequenced material came from blood, either unsorted or a sorted T cell fraction (not recorded which). This CDR3 is CSAQVGTAITDTQYF. The CDR3 DNA reads as TGCAGTGCCCAGGTCGGGACAGCAATCACAGATACGCAGTATTTT.